Each of the 15 T cell receptor beta chains below was sequenced from the same sample in a study of graft-versus-host responses after intestinal transplantation. Their specific antigens are unknown. The method was immunoSEQ multiplex PCR; TCRdb's version includes in-frame clones alone and lacks a portion of them. Of more than 85,000 clones in the sample, around 95% were seen once. The source was unstimulated CD8+ T cells sorted from spleen or lymph node cells, collected before intestinal transplant. These receptors were taken from a human donor who received an intestinal transplant.

This sequence joins TRBV27 and TRBJ2-7, with 9 bases identical to TRBD2. V trimming: 4 bases; J trimming: 2 bases; junction bases outside the gene matches: 6. There are 15 residues in the CDR3. Germline-derived CDR1 and CDR2 are MNHEY and SMNVEV (reference sequence). The CDR3 sequence: CASSYSASGTYEQYF. DNA of the CDR3: TGTGCCAGCAGTTACTCCGCTAGCGGGACCTACGAGCAGTACTTC.

The V call is TRBV15, the J call TRBJ2-5; D not resolved. From germline, CDR1 is LNHNV and CDR2 YYDKDF (reference sequence). The CDR3 loop spans 15 amino acids. V dropped 0 bases and J dropped 5 bases, with 13 bases sitting between them. CDR3 sequence (DNA): TGTGCCACCAGCAGAGATGCCCTAGGGCAGGAGACCCAGTACTTC. It translates to CATSRDALGQETQYF.

This clone turned up a few times. The J gene is TRBJ1-4, the V gene TRBV7-9; maybe TRBD1 (6 bases). This CDR3 is 14 amino acids long. Trimming removed 0 bases at V and 6 bases at J, with 8 bases between. CDR1 SEHNR and CDR2 FQNEAQ come from the germline V gene (reference sequence). The CDR3 sequence: CASSLAGGYEKLFF. In DNA, the CDR3 is TGTGCCAGCAGCTTAGCAGGGGGGTATGAAAAACTGTTTTTT.

V and J are TRBV4-1 and TRBJ1-1, with D possibly TRBD1 on 5 matching bases. Trimming cost V 0 bases and J 4 bases, with 12 bases left between them. Germline V lookup: CDR1 MGHRA, CDR2 YSYEKL. The CDR3 has 15 amino acids. The CDR3 reads CASSQEGGAPTEAFF. In DNA, the CDR3 is TGCGCCAGCAGCCAAGAAGGAGGGGCCCCCACTGAAGCTTTCTTT.

This clone was observed a handful of times. The chain has TRBV7-9 and TRBJ1-4; D might be TRBD1 (6 bases). CDR1 is SEHNR and CDR2 is FQNEAQ in the germline V gene (reference sequence). CDR3 length: 15 residues. V shed 3 bases and J shed 7 bases, with 15 bases lying between them. The CDR3, as DNA: TGTGCCAGCAGCTTCCAAGGACTAGGGGGTGAAAAACTGTTTTTT. Encoded protein: CASSFQGLGGEKLFF.

The chain couples TRBV7-2 to TRBJ1-5; 7 bases agree with TRBD1. Germline lookup yields CDR1 SGHTA and CDR2 FQGNSA. V lost 1 base to trimming and J lost 7 bases; unmatched junction nucleotides: 7. CDR3 length: 15 amino acids. The CDR3: CASSLGAQGSQPQHF. CDR3 nucleotide sequence: TGTGCCAGCAGCTTAGGGGCACAGGGGAGCCAGCCCCAGCATTTT.

This chain joins TRBV28 and TRBJ2-7, with D maybe TRBD2 (5 bases). V gave up 1 base and J gave up 4 bases, with 17 bases separating them. This CDR3 is built from 16 residues. In germline, CDR1 is MDHEN, CDR2 SYDVKM. CDR3 sequence: CASSLLRTGIIYEQYF. The CDR3 region has the DNA TGTGCCAGCAGTTTATTGCGTACCGGGATTATTTACGAGCAGTACTTC.

This chain links TRBV5-6 with TRBJ1-2; D call uncertain. The germline gives CDR1 SGHDT, CDR2 YYEEEE. Trimming pared 0 bases from V and 8 bases from J, leaving 11 bases between. This CDR3 is built from 13 residues. The CDR3 sequence is CASSLGSREGYTF. In nucleotides, the CDR3 is TGTGCCAGCAGCTTGGGTAGCCGGGAAGGCTACACCTTC.

The rearrangement joins TRBV5-8 to TRBJ2-5, with 11 bases matching TRBD1. The CDR3 runs 17 residues. Trimming at V came to 4 bases and at J to 3 bases, leaving 11 bases not matched to a gene. CDR1 is SGHTS and CDR2 is YDEGEE in the germline V gene. CDR3 DNA sequence: TGTGCCAGCAGCACCGGACAGGGGGCGATGTTGGAAGAGACCCAGTACTTC. It is translated as CASSTGQGAMLEETQYF.

The chain combines TRBV5-6 with TRBJ1-2; D not certain. Trimming took off 1 base at V and 8 bases at J, with 15 bases between the two ends. Germline assignment: CDR1 SGHDT and CDR2 YYEEEE. This CDR3 contains 14 residues. DNA for the CDR3: TGTGCCAGCAGCTTGTGGAGGGAACCCAGAGGCTACACCTTC. Encoded protein: CASSLWREPRGYTF.

The table lists this clone with a count of one. The CDR3 is CASSQGFNADLQYF. The CDR3 region has the DNA TGTGCCAGCAGCCAAGGCTTCAATGCAGACTTACAGTACTTC. V usage is TRBV4-2 and J usage is TRBJ2-7; D is unclear. V shed 1 base and J shed 10 bases, with 17 bases lying between them. CDR1 is LGHNA and CDR2 is YNFKEQ in the germline V gene. The CDR3 is made up of 14 amino acids.

This chain connects TRBV2 to TRBJ2-1, with unresolved D. CDR1 is SNHLY, CDR2 FYNNEI, per germline. The V gene lost 6 bases and the J gene lost 0 bases, with 6 bases spanning the gap. The CDR3 runs to 13 residues. CDR3 region: CASRMGSYNEQFF. As DNA, the CDR3 is TGTGCCAGCAGGATGGGCTCCTACAATGAGCAGTTCTTC.

The chain carries TRBV27 and TRBJ1-1, with 7 bases matching TRBD1. Germline V lookup: CDR1 MNHEY, CDR2 SMNVEV (reference sequence). The V and J ends lost 1 base and 0 bases, in that order; junction bases with no gene match: 8. The CDR3 loop spans 17 amino acids. CDR3 in DNA: TGTGCCAGCAGTTTATATCCCCGACAGGGCATGAACACTGAAGCTTTCTTT. Protein: CASSLYPRQGMNTEAFF.

The V gene is TRBV14, the J gene TRBJ1-1; 9 bases match TRBD1. CDR3 length: 15 amino acids. Looked up from germline, CDR1 is SGHDN and CDR2 is FVKESK. After removal of 2 bases from V and 1 base from J, the junction contained 2 bases not matched to a gene. In DNA, the CDR3 is TGTGCCAGCAGCCAATGGACAGGGGCGAACACTGAAGCTTTCTTT. Residues: CASSQWTGANTEAFF.

In its sample, this clone was seen a few times. The gene calls are TRBV4-1 and TRBJ2-7, with 8 bases identical to TRBD2. The CDR3 consists of 15 residues. J was trimmed by 5 bases and V by 2 bases; bases with no gene match: 8. Per germline, CDR1 MGHRA and CDR2 YSYEKL. CDR3 bases: TGCGCCAGCAGCCAACTAACCGGGACTAGTAACGAGCAGTACTTC. It specifies CASSQLTGTSNEQYF.